This TCR beta chain was identified during a study of cytomegalovirus exposure and HLA in healthy donors. Study-level results: Highest at DRB1 and lowest at HLA-C, TCR association rates differed among HLA loci in a later analysis. Within a later analysis, the majority of CMV-associated TCR beta chains appeared HLA-restricted. What a later analysis reportedly showed was that an Asian-associated ancestry cluster had fewer N-insertions than the approximately 670-donor mean. Through in vitro validation, three CMV-associated chains were shown to be specific for CMV antigens.

The primer mix had 60 Vbeta and 13 Jbeta primers. Profiling relied on immunoSEQ multiplex PCR, and the TCRdb table lists in-frame clones only, not all of them. The table records tens of thousands of clones, about 70% of them present only once. Remarks on this clone: Antigen specificity is unknown.

Germline V gives CDR1 SGDLS, CDR2 YYNGEE. This CDR3 contains 13 residues. Trimming cost V 4 bases and J 6 bases, with 13 bases left between them. Sequenced: PBMCs. V is TRBV9 and J is TRBJ1-1; D unclear. The receptor was isolated from a woman in her forties or fifties in good health and CMV-seropositive. The CDR3 sequence: CASSQGGLAEAFF. The DNA of the CDR3 is TGTGCCAGCAGCCAAGGAGGGTTAGCTGAAGCTTTCTTT.